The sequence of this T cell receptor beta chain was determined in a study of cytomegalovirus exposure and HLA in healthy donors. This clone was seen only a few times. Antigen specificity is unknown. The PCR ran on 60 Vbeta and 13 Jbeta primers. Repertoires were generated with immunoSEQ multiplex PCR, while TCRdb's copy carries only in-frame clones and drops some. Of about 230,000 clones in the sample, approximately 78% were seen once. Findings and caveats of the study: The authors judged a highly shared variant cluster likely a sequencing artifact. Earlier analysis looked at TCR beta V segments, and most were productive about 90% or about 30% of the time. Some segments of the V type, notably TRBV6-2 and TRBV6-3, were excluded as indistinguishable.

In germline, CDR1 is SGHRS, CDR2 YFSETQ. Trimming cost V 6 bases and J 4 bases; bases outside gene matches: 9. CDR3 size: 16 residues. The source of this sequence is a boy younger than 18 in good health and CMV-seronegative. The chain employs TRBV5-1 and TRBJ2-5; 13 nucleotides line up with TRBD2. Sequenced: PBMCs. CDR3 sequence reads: CASTLPGLAGVETQYF. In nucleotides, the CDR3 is TGCGCCAGCACCCTGCCAGGACTAGCGGGAGTAGAGACCCAGTACTTC. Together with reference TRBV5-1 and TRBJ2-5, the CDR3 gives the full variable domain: KAGVTQTPRYLIKTRGQQVTLSCSPISGHRSVSWYQQTPGQGLQFLFEYFSETQRNKGNFPGRFSGRQFSNSRSEMNVSTLELGDSALYLCASTLPGLAGVETQYFGPGTRLLVL.